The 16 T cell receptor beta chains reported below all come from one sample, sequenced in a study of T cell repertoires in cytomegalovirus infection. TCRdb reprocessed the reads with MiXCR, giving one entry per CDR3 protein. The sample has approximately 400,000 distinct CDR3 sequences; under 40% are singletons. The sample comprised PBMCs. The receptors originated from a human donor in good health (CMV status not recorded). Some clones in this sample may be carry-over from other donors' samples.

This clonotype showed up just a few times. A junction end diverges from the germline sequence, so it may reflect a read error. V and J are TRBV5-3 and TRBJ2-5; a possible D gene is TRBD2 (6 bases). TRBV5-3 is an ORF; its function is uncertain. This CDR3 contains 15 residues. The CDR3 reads CASSLGGTGKETQYF. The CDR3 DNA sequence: TGTGCCAGCAGCTTGGGGGGAACGGGAAAAGAGACCCAGTACTTC.

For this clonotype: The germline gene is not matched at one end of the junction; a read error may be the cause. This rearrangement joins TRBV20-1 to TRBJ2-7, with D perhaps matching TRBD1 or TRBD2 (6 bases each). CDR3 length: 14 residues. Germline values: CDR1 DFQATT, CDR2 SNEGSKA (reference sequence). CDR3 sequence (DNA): TGCAGTTCTAGCGCCCTAGGGACACCCTACGAGCAGTACTTC. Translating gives CSSSALGTPYEQYF.

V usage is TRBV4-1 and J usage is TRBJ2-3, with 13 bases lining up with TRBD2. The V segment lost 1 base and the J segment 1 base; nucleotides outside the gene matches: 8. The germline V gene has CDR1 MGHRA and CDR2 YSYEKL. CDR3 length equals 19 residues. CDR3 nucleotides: TGCGCCAGCAGCCAAGGACTAGCGGGGGGCCCCGAAGGCACAGATACGCAGTATTTT. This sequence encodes CASSQGLAGGPEGTDTQYF.

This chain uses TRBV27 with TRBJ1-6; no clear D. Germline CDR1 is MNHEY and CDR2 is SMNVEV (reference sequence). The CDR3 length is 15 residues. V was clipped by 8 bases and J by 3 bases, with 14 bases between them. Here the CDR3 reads CASQGPPNYNSPLHF. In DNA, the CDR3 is TGTGCCAGCCAAGGCCCACCTAACTATAATTCACCCCTCCACTTT.

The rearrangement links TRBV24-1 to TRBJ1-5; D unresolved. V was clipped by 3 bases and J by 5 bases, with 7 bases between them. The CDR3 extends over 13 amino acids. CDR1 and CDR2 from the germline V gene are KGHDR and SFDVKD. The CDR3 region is CATSDHSYQPQHF. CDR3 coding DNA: TGTGCCACCAGTGATCACAGTTATCAGCCCCAGCATTTT.

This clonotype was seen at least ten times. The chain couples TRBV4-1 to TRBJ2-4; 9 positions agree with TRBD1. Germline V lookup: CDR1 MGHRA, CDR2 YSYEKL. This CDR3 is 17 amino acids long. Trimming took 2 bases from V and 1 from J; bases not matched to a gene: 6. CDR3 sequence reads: CASSQLTGGGAKNIQYF. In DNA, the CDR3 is TGCGCCAGCAGCCAACTCACAGGGGGCGGCGCCAAAAACATTCAGTACTTC.

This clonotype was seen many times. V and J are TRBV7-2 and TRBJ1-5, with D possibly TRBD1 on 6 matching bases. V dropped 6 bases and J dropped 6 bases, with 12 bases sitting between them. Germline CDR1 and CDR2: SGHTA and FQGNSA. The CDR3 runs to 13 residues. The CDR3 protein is CASSTQGTQPQHF. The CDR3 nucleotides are TGTGCCAGCAGTACACAGGGAACTCAGCCCCAGCATTTT.

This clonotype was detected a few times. CDR3 region: CSVTTDRGSSYEQYF. CDR3 in DNA: TGCAGCGTTACTACCGACAGGGGATCATCCTACGAGCAGTACTTC. V usage is TRBV29-1 and J usage is TRBJ2-7; 8 bases agree with TRBD1. The CDR3 length is 15 residues. The germline gives CDR1 SQVTM, CDR2 ANQGSEA. The J segment lost 1 base and the V segment lost 5 bases, leaving 10 bases of the junction unmatched.

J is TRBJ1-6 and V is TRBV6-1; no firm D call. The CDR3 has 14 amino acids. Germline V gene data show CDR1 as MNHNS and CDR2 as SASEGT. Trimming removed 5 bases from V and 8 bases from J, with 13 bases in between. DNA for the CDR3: TGTGCCAGCAGTCGAAAGCGGGTGGATTCACCCCTCCACTTT. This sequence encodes CASSRKRVDSPLHF.

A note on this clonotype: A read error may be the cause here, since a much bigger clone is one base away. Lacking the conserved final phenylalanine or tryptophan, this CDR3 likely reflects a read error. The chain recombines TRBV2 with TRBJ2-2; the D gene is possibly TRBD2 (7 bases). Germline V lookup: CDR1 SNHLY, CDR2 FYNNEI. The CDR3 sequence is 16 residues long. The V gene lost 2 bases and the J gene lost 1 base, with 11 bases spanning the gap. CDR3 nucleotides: TGTGCCAGCAGTGAACTGGGGGGGCGGAACACCGGGGAGCTGTTTTGT. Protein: CASSELGGRNTGELFC.

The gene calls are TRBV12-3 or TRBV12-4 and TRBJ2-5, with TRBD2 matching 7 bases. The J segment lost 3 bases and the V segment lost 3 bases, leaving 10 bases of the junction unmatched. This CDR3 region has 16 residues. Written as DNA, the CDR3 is TGTGCCAGCAGTTTCCCGGGACTACTATTCAAAGAGACCCAGTACTTC. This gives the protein CASSFPGLLFKETQYF.

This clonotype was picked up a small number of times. For the CDR3, the DNA is TGTGCCAGCAGCTTAGATTATGGAAGAGATACGCAGTATTTT. This gives the protein CASSLDYGRDTQYF. The chain recombines TRBV11-2 with TRBJ2-3; D unresolved. The ends were cut back, 0 bases at V and 5 bases at J, with 9 bases in the middle. Germline values: CDR1 SGHAT, CDR2 FQNNGV. The CDR3 is made up of 14 amino acids.

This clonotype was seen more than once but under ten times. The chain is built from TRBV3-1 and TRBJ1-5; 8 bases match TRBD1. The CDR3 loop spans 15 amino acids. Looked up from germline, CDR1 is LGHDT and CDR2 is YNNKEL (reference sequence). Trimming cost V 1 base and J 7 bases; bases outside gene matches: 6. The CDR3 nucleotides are TGTGCCAGCAGCCAAGCCAGGACAGGGAGCCAGCCCCAGCATTTT. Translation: CASSQARTGSQPQHF.

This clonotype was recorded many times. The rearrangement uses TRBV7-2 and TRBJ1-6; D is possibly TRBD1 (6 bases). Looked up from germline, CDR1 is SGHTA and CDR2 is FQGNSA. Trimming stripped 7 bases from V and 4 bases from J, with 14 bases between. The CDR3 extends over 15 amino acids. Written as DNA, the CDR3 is TGTGCCAGCACCTTGTCGACAGGTTATAATTCACCCCTCCACTTT. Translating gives CASTLSTGYNSPLHF. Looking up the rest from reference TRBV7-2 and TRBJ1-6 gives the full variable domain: GAGVSQSPSNKVTEKGKDVELRCDPISGHTALYWYRQSLGQGLEFLIYFQGNSAPDKSGLPSDRFSAERTGGSVSTLTIQRTQQEDSAVYLCASTLSTGYNSPLHFGNGTRLTVT.

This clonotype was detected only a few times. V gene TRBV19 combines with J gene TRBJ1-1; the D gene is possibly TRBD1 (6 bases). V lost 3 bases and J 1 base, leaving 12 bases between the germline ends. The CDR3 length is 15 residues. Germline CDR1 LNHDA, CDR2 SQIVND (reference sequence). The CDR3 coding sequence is TGTGCCAGTAGTATTTTGGGGGCGAAGAACACTGAAGCTTTCTTT. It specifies CASSILGAKNTEAFF.

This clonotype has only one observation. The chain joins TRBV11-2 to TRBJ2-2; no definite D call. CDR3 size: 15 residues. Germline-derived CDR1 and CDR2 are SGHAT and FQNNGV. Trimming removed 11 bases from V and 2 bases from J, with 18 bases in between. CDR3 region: CAWPSLGLNTGELFF. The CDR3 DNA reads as TGTGCCTGGCCCTCCCTGGGCCTCAACACCGGGGAGCTGTTTTTT.